This passage covers 17 T cell receptor beta chains from one sample sequenced in a study of T cell repertoires in cytomegalovirus infection. TCRdb re-called the reads through MiXCR, storing one row per CDR3 protein. This table has under 200,000 distinct CDR3 sequences, about a tenth appearing once. Sequencing was carried out using PBMCs. The receptors originated from a human donor in good health (CMV status not recorded). Some clones in this sample may be carry-over from other donors' samples.

This clonotype was observed many times. The gene calls are TRBV7-3 and TRBJ2-2; 11 bases line up with TRBD2. Germline-derived CDR1 and CDR2 are SGHTA and FQGTGA. The J segment lost 7 bases and the V segment lost 4 bases, leaving 8 bases of the junction unmatched. This CDR3 has 16 residues. The CDR3 spells CASSSLAGGVGGELFF. CDR3 in DNA: TGTGCCAGCAGCTCTCTAGCGGGAGGTGTAGGCGGGGAGCTGTTTTTT.

The rearrangement uses TRBV14 and TRBJ2-7; D perhaps matches TRBD1 (5 bases). Trimming removed 1 base from V and 3 bases from J, with 13 bases in between. The germline CDR1 and CDR2 sequences are SGHDN and FVKESK. The length of the CDR3 is 15 residues. CDR3: CASSQAGQGFYEQYF. The DNA of the CDR3 is TGTGCCAGCAGCCAAGCGGGCCAGGGTTTCTACGAGCAGTACTTC. Based on the CDR3 plus reference TRBV14 and TRBJ2-7, the full variable domain is EAGVTQFPSHSVIEKGQTVTLRCDPISGHDNLYWYRRVMGKEIKFLLHFVKESKQDESGMPNNRFLAERTGGTYSTLKVQPAELEDSGVYFCASSQAGQGFYEQYFGPGTRLTVT.

The V call is TRBV7-3, the J call TRBJ2-1; 9 bases agree with TRBD2. V shed 1 base and J 7 bases; nucleotides not matched to a gene: 11. Germline CDR1 SGHTA, CDR2 FQGTGA. There are 17 residues in the CDR3. The CDR3 DNA is TGTGCCAGCAGCTTAATTAATGGGCGGGAGGGCTTTAATGAGCAGTTCTTC. Amino acid sequence: CASSLINGREGFNEQFF. Supplemented by reference TRBV7-3 and TRBJ2-1, the full variable domain reads GAGVSQTPSNKVTEKGKYVELRCDPISGHTALYWYRQSLGQGPEFLIYFQGTGAADDSGLPNDRFFAVRPEGSVSTLKIQRTERGDSAVYLCASSLINGREGFNEQFFGPGTRLTVL.

As for this clonotype: A much more abundant neighbour one base away suggests this may be a read error. This chain connects TRBV19 to TRBJ1-1; D is perhaps TRBD1 (5 bases). V was pared by 10 bases and J by 0 bases, with 12 bases between. This CDR3 has 13 amino acids. Germline CDR1 is LNHDA and CDR2 is SQIVND (reference sequence). This CDR3 is CANKDSLNTEAFF. CDR3 coding DNA: TGTGCCAATAAAGACAGCTTGAACACTGAAGCTTTCTTT. The full variable domain, rest sourced from reference TRBV19 and TRBJ1-1, is DGGITQSPKYLFRKEGQNVTLSCEQNLNHDAMYWYRQDPGQGLRLIYYSQIVNDFQKGDIAEGYSVSREKKESFPLTVTSAQKNPTAFYLCANKDSLNTEAFFGQGTRLTVV.

This clonotype came up a few times. The chain employs TRBV5-5 and TRBJ1-4; tentatively, D is TRBD1 (6 bases). Trimming cost V 4 bases and J 5 bases, with 18 bases left between them. This CDR3 region has 16 residues. Germline V gives CDR1 SGHKS, CDR2 YYEKEE (reference sequence). Written as DNA, the CDR3 is TGTGCCAGCAGCCCCGCCTCCGCAGGGACAAATGAAAAACTGTTTTTT. Translation: CASSPASAGTNEKLFF.

This clonotype was detected ten times or more. The V and J genes are TRBV7-2 and TRBJ2-5; D remains unclear. The germline CDR1 and CDR2 sequences are SGHTA and FQGNSA. The CDR3 consists of 15 residues. Trimming took 3 bases from V and 5 from J, leaving 16 bases between them. The CDR3 protein is CASSLDGPPRETQYF. The CDR3 coding sequence is TGTGCCAGCAGCTTGGACGGCCCCCCGCGGGAGACCCAGTACTTC. Full variable domain (outside the CDR3, taken from reference TRBV7-2 and TRBJ2-5): GAGVSQSPSNKVTEKGKDVELRCDPISGHTALYWYRQSLGQGLEFLIYFQGNSAPDKSGLPSDRFSAERTGGSVSTLTIQRTQQEDSAVYLCASSLDGPPRETQYFGPGTRLLVL.

This clonotype was seen at least ten times. The chain has TRBV5-1 and TRBJ1-1; 9 positions agree with TRBD1. The CDR3 consists of 17 residues. Trimming removed 4 bases from V and 2 bases from J; junction bases left unmatched: 12. Germline V gene data show CDR1 as SGHRS and CDR2 as YFSETQ. The CDR3 bases are TGCGCCAGCAGCCGGACAGGGGCTTCGAGGGGAAACACTGAAGCTTTCTTT. Its translation: CASSRTGASRGNTEAFF.

The rearrangement uses TRBV4-1 and TRBJ1-4; D ambiguous. The CDR3 extends over 15 amino acids. Germline assignment: CDR1 MGHRA and CDR2 YSYEKL. V gave up 1 base and J gave up 3 bases, with 9 bases separating them. The DNA for the CDR3 is TGCGCCAGCAGCCAAGCCCAGTTGGCTAATGAAAAACTGTTTTTT. This gives the protein CASSQAQLANEKLFF.

This clonotype was detected ten times or more. This chain joins TRBV7-2 and TRBJ2-1; D is uncertain. Trimming left V 6 bases short and J 6 bases short, with 6 bases between. Germline CDR1 reads SGHTA; CDR2 reads FQGNSA. There are 11 residues in the CDR3. This CDR3 is CASRRSNEQFF. DNA of the CDR3: TGTGCCAGCAGACGGAGCAATGAGCAGTTCTTC.

This clonotype was picked up many times. The chain is built from TRBV20-1 and TRBJ1-5; D is unresolved. V dropped 1 base and J dropped 1 base, with 11 bases sitting between them. In germline, CDR1 is DFQATT, CDR2 SNEGSKA (reference sequence). The CDR3 totals 15 residues. This CDR3 reads CSARGELVSNQPQHF. The CDR3 nucleotides read TGCAGTGCTAGAGGAGAACTTGTGAGCAATCAGCCCCAGCATTTT.

V usage is TRBV29-1 and J usage is TRBJ2-1; unclear D gene. The CDR3 totals 11 residues. V lost 4 bases, J lost 8 bases, and 9 bases lay in between. Germline V gene data show CDR1 as SQVTM and CDR2 as ANQGSEA. CDR3 DNA sequence: TGCAGCGTTGTTATGGGTTATGAGCAGTTCTTC. This codes for CSVVMGYEQFF.

In this sample, this clonotype turned up many times. The CDR3 region has the DNA TGCGCCAGCAGCTTGCGTCCGGGGTTCACCGGGGAGCTGTTTTTT. This translates into CASSLRPGFTGELFF. The rearrangement joins TRBV5-1 to TRBJ2-2, with a possible D match to TRBD2 (5 bases). The CDR3 has 15 residues. Germline values: CDR1 SGHRS, CDR2 YFSETQ. Trimming took 1 base from V and 4 from J, leaving 11 bases between them. Using reference TRBV5-1 and TRBJ2-2 for the parts outside the CDR3, the full variable domain is KAGVTQTPRYLIKTRGQQVTLSCSPISGHRSVSWYQQTPGQGLQFLFEYFSETQRNKGNFPGRFSGRQFSNSRSEMNVSTLELGDSALYLCASSLRPGFTGELFFGEGSRLTVL.

The chain links TRBV12-3 or TRBV12-4 to TRBJ1-2, with 7 nucleotides matching TRBD1. V lost 9 bases and J lost 6; bases outside the gene matches: 7. The CDR3 runs 12 residues. For the CDR3, the DNA is TGTGCCAGTCGAGGGGGCAGGGATGGCTACACCTTC. It specifies CASRGGRDGYTF.

This clonotype was detected only a few times. The chain carries TRBV5-5 and TRBJ1-4; D perhaps matches TRBD1 (5 bases). Germline V gene data show CDR1 as SGHKS and CDR2 as YYEKEE (reference sequence). V lost 3 bases to trimming and J lost 8 bases, with 14 bases between them. The CDR3 consists of 14 residues. CDR3 sequence: CASSSGSGGEKLFF. The CDR3 DNA sequence: TGTGCCAGCAGCTCAGGGTCGGGCGGGGAAAAACTGTTTTTT.

DNA for the CDR3: TGTGCCAGCAGCGTATACAGGGGAGCTGAAGCTTTCTTT. Encoded protein: CASSVYRGAEAFF. The J gene is TRBJ1-1, the V gene TRBV7-9; 7 bases match TRBD1. Germline V gene lookup returns CDR1 SEHNR and CDR2 FQNEAQ (reference sequence). CDR3 size: 13 residues. V gave up 5 bases and J gave up 6 bases; unmatched junction bases: 6.

In this sample, this clonotype turned up many times. The gene calls are TRBV7-2 and TRBJ2-3; D possibly corresponds to TRBD2 (5 bases). V was cut by 2 bases and J by 3 bases, with 12 bases left in between. CDR1 and CDR2 from the germline V gene are SGHTA and FQGNSA. The CDR3 has 15 residues. The CDR3 spells CASSLLDSMTDTQYF. The DNA for the CDR3 is TGTGCCAGCAGCTTACTGGACTCTATGACAGATACGCAGTATTTT.

This clonotype was counted at least ten times. V and J are TRBV7-2 and TRBJ2-1; 10 nucleotides line up with TRBD2. This CDR3 has 15 amino acids. Germline-derived CDR1 and CDR2 are SGHTA and FQGNSA. V lost 4 bases, J lost 5 bases, and 5 bases stayed unmatched. CDR3 sequence (DNA): TGTGCCAGCAGCTATTGGACTAGCGGCGACAATGAGCAGTTCTTC. Translating gives CASSYWTSGDNEQFF.